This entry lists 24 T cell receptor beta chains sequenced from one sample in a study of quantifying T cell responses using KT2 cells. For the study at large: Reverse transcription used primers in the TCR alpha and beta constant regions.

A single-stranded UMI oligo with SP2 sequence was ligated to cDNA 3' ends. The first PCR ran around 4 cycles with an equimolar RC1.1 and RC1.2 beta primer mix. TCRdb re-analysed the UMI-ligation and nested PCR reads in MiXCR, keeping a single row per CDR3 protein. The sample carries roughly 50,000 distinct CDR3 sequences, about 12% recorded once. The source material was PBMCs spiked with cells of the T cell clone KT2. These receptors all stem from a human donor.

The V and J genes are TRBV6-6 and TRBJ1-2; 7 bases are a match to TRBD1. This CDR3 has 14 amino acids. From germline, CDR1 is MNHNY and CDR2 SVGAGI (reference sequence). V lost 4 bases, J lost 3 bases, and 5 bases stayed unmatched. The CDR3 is CASSLGGADYGYTF. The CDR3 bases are TGTGCCAGCAGTTTAGGGGGCGCAGACTATGGCTACACCTTC.

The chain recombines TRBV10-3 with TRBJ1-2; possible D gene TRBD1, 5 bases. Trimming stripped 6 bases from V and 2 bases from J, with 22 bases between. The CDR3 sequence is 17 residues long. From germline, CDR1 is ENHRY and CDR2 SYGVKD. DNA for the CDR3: TGTGCCATCAGGGGGGGGATGAGCCTCGACCTGAACTATGGCTACACCTTC. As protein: CAIRGGMSLDLNYGYTF.

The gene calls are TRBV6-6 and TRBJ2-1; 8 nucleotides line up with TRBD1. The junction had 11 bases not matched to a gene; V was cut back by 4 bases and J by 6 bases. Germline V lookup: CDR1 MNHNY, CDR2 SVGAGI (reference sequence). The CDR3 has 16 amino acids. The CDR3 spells CASSSLGQGKPNEQFF. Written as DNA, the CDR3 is TGTGCCAGCAGTTCCCTAGGACAGGGTAAACCCAATGAGCAGTTCTTC.

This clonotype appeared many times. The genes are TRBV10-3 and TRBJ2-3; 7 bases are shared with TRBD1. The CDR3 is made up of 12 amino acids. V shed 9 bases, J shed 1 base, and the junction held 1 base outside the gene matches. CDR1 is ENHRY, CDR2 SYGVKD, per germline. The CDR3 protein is CAIGQGTDTQYF. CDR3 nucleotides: TGTGCCATAGGACAGGGCACAGATACGCAGTATTTT.

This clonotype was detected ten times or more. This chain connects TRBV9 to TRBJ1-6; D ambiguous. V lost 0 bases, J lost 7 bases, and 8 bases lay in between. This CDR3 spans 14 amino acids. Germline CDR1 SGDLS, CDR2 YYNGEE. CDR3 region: CASSVGHLNSPLHF. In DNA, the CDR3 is TGTGCCAGCAGCGTAGGACACTTAAATTCACCCCTCCACTTT.

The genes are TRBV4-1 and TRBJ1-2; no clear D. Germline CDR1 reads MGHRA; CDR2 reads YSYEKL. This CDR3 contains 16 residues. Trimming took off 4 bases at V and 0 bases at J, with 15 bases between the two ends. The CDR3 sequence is CASSPIDGKANYGYTF. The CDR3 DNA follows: TGCGCCAGCAGCCCCATAGACGGGAAAGCTAACTATGGCTACACCTTC.

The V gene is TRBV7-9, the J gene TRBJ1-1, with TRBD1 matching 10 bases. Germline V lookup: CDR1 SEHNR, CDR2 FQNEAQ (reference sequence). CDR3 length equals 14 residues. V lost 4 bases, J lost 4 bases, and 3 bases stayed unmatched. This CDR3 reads CASSSTGGGTEAFF. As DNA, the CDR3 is TGTGCCAGCAGCTCGACAGGGGGCGGCACTGAAGCTTTCTTT.

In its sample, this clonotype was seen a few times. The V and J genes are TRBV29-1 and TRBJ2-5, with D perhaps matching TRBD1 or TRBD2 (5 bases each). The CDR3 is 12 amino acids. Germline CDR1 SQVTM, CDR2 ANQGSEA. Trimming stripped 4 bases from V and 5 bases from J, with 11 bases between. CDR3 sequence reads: CSVGSGTETQYF. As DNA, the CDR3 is TGCAGCGTTGGTTCAGGGACGGAGACCCAGTACTTC.

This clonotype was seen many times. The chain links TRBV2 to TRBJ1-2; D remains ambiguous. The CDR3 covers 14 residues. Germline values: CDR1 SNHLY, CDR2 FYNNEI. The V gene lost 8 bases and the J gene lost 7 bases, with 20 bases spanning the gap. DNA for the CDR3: TGTGCCAGCCCCCTCGCTGCGTTCGCGTCTGGCTACACCTTC. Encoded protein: CASPLAAFASGYTF.

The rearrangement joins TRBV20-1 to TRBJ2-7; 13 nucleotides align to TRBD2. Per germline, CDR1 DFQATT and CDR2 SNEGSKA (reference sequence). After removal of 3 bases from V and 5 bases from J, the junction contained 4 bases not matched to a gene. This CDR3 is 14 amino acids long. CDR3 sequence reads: CSARRTSGSHEQYF. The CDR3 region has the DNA TGCAGTGCTAGGAGGACTAGCGGGAGTCACGAGCAGTACTTC.

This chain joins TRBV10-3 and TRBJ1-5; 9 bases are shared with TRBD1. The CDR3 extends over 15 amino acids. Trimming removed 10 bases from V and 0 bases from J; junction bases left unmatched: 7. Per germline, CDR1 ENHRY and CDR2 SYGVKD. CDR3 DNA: TGTGCCACCGCCGGGACAGGGAATAGCAATCAGCCCCAGCATTTT. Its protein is CATAGTGNSNQPQHF.

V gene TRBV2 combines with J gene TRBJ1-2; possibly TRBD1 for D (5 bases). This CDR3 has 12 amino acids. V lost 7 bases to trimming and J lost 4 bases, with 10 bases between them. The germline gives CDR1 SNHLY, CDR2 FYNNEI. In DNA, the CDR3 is TGTGCCAGCATCAAGGGGTTCTATGGCTACACCTTC. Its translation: CASIKGFYGYTF.

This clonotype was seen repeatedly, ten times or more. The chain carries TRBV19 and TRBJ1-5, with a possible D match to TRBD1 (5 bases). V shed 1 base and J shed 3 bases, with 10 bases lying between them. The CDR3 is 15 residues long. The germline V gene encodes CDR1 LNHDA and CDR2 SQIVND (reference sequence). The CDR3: CASSIGAGLNQPQHF. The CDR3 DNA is TGTGCCAGTAGTATAGGGGCAGGGCTCAATCAGCCCCAGCATTTT.

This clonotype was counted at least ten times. CDR3 sequence reads: CASSSGQENSPLHF. The CDR3 coding sequence is TGTGCCAGCAGCTCCGGACAGGAGAATTCACCCCTCCACTTT. V gene TRBV7-9 combines with J gene TRBJ1-6; TRBD1 aligns across 7 bases. Trimming at V came to 4 bases and at J to 7 bases, leaving 4 bases not matched to a gene. The CDR3 sequence is 14 residues long. The V gene's germline CDR1 is SEHNR and CDR2 FQNEAQ (reference sequence).

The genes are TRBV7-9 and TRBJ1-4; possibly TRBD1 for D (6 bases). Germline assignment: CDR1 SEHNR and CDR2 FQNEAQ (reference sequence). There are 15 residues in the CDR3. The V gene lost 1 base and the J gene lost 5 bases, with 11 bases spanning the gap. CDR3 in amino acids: CASSLGGQWNEKLFF. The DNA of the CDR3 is TGTGCCAGCAGCTTAGGAGGACAGTGGAATGAAAAACTGTTTTTT.

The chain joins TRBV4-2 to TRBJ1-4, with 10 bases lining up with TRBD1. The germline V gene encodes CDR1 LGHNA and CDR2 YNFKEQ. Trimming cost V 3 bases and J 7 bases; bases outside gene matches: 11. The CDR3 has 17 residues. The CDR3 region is CASSQPQGQGTAEKLFF. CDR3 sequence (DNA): TGTGCCAGCAGCCAGCCCCAGGGACAGGGGACTGCTGAAAAACTGTTTTTT.

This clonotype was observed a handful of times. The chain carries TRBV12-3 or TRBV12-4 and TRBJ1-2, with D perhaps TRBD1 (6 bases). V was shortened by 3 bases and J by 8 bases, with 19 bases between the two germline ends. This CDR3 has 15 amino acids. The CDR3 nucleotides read TGTGCCAGCAGTTTGGAACAGGGAAGTGTTAGCGGCTACACCTTC. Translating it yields CASSLEQGSVSGYTF.

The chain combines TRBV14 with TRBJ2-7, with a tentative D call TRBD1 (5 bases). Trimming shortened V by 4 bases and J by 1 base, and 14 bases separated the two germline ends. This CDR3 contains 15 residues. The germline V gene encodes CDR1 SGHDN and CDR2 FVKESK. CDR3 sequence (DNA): TGTGCCAGCAGCCCAAGACCAGGGCCGTCCTACGAGCAGTACTTC. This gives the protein CASSPRPGPSYEQYF.

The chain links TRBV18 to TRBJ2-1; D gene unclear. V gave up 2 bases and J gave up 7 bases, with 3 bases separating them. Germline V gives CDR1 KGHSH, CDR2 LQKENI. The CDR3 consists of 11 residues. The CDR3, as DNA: TGTGCCAGCTCACCAAAAAATGAGCAGTTCTTC. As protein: CASSPKNEQFF.

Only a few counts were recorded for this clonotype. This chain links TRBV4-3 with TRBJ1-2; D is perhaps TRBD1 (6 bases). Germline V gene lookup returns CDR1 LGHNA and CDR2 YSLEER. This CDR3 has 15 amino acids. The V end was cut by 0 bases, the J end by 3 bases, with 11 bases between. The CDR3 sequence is CASSQDRQADYGYTF. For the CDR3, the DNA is TGCGCCAGCAGCCAAGACCGACAGGCCGACTATGGCTACACCTTC.

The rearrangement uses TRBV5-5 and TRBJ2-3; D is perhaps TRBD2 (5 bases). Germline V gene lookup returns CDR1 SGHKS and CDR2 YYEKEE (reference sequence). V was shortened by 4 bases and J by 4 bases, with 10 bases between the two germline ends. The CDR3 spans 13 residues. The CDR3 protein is CASSPPEADTQYF. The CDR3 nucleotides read TGTGCCAGCAGCCCGCCGGAGGCAGATACGCAGTATTTT.

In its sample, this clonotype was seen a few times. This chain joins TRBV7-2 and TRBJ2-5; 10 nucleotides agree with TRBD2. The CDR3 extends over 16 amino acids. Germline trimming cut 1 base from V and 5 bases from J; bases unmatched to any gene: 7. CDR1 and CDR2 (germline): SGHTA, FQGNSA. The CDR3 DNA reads TGTGCCAGCAGCTTAGGAATTCTAGCGGGGGTGGAGACCCAGTACTTC. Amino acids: CASSLGILAGVETQYF.

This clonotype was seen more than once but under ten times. The CDR3 loop is CASSLGTLEAFF. CDR3 DNA: TGTGCCAGCAGCCTGGGGACATTAGAAGCTTTCTTT. The V gene is TRBV7-8, the J gene TRBJ1-1, with D possibly being TRBD1 (6 bases). Trimming left V 5 bases short and J 8 bases short, with 12 bases between. CDR1 SGHVS and CDR2 FQNEAQ come from the germline V gene. The CDR3 covers 12 residues.

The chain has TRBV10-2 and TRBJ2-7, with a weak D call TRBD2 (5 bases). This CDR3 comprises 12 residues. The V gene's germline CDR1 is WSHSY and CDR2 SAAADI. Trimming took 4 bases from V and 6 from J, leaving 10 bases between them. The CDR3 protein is CASSVEGIEQYF. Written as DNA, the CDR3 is TGCGCCAGCAGTGTTGAGGGCATCGAGCAGTACTTC.